Following are 5 T cell receptor beta chains from one sample sequenced in a study of blood T cell repertoires in COVID-19. Sequenced by immunoSEQ multiplex PCR; TCRdb stores in-frame clones only, minus some. The sample has roughly 250,000 clones; approximately 82% are singletons. Sequences were obtained from peripheral blood. These receptors were taken from a woman aged 80 or over with acute or convalescent COVID-19.

V is TRBV5-5 and J is TRBJ1-6, with D hard to call. Germline assignment: CDR1 SGHKS and CDR2 YYEKEE (reference sequence). V was shortened by 0 bases and J by 2 bases, with 15 bases between the two germline ends. The length of the CDR3 is 18 residues. This chain's CDR3 is CASSLERFGGTYNSPLHF. For the CDR3, the DNA is TGTGCCAGCAGCTTGGAAAGGTTTGGAGGCACCTATAATTCACCCCTCCACTTT.

This chain uses TRBV6-5 with TRBJ1-5, with 8 bases that match TRBD1. V gave up 6 bases and J gave up 6 bases; unmatched junction bases: 4. This CDR3 comprises 13 residues. Germline-derived CDR1 and CDR2 are MNHEY and SVGAGI. The CDR3 DNA follows: TGTGCCAGCAGGCAGGGGGCTGGTCAGCCCCAGCATTTT. This encodes CASRQGAGQPQHF.

The chain combines TRBV28 with TRBJ2-7; 7 bases match TRBD1. This CDR3 is 14 amino acids long. Germline lookup yields CDR1 MDHEN and CDR2 SYDVKM. V trimming: 5 bases; J trimming: 3 bases; junction bases outside the gene matches: 7. The CDR3 bases are TGTGCCAGCAGTACCGGGACAGACTTCTACGAGCAGTACTTC. It is translated as CASSTGTDFYEQYF.

Regarding this clone: The junction does not match germline at one end; this may be a read error. The DNA of the CDR3 is TGTGCCATCAGTGAGTCGACAGCAGGGGGCTACTCCTCCTTC. Amino acids: CAISESTAGGYSSF. V usage is TRBV10-3 and J usage is TRBJ1-2; TRBD1 matches 8 bases. The CDR3 runs to 14 residues. CDR1 and CDR2 (germline): ENHRY, SYGVKD.

This sequence joins TRBV3-1 (or the pseudogene TRBV3-2) and TRBJ2-3; 9 bases are shared with TRBD2. The CDR3 totals 15 residues. The V segment lost 4 bases and the J segment 5 bases; nucleotides outside the gene matches: 7. Germline values: CDR1 LGHDT, CDR2 YNNKEL (reference sequence). CDR3 in DNA: TGTGCCAGCAGCCCCCTGCGGGGGGGAGGAGATACGCAGTATTTT. As protein: CASSPLRGGGDTQYF.